This TCR beta chain comes out of a study of cytomegalovirus exposure and HLA in healthy donors. This table comes from immunoSEQ multiplex PCR, and its TCRdb copy is limited to in-frame clones, with some not included. This repertoire shows 150,000 or so clones, 89% found once; its top ten account for approximately 10%. This clone appeared once. The CDR3 is 15 residues long. Germline V gene sequence: CDR1 MDHEN, CDR2 SYDVKM. V lost 10 bases and J 7 bases, leaving 20 bases between the germline ends. The clonotype originates from a woman younger than 35 in good health and CMV-seropositive. The chain uses TRBV28 and TRBJ1-6; TRBD1 might be the D (6 bases). Sequencing input: PBMCs. CDR3 nucleotides: TGTGCCACCGAACAGGGAAGTATCGCGAATTCACCCCTCCACTTT. Its protein is CATEQGSIANSPLHF.